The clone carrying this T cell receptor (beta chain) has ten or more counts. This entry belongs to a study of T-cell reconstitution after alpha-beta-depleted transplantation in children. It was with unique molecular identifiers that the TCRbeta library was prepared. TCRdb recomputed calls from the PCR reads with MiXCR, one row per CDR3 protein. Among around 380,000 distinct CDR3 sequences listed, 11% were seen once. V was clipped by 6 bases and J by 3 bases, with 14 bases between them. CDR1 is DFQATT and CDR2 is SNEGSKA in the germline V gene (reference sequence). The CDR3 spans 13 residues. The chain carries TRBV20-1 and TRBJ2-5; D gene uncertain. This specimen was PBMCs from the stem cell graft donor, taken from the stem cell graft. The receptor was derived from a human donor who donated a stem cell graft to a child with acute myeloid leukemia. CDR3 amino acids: CSALTDGEETQYF. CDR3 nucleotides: TGCAGTGCATTAACCGATGGGGAAGAGACCCAGTACTTC.